This T cell receptor (beta chain) was documented in a study of T cells after yellow fever vaccination. Study-level results: Post-booster repertoires contained most primary-vaccination clones again (96% CD4, about 88% CD8). Overlap between CD4 and CD8 compartments was detected for a small share of clonotypes. Peaking on day 5 versus 15, the secondary response was faster but weaker.

This clonotype has at least ten counts. Its matching antigen is unknown. Conversion of TCR transcripts into cDNA relied on 5'RACE template switching, which added a universal primer site and UMIs. From the 5' RACE reads, TCRdb called clonotypes with MiXCR, one entry per CDR3 protein. The table records around 100,000 distinct CDR3 sequences, around 8% of them present only once. The sequence was obtained from a man younger than 40 who received the YFV17D yellow fever vaccine. The material sequenced was CD8+ T cells sorted from PBMCs, taken 45 days after the yellow fever booster vaccination.

CDR3 residues: CASSGLGSYNEQFF. The CDR3 nucleotides are TGTGCCAGCAGCGGTCTGGGCTCCTACAATGAGCAGTTCTTC. The chain carries TRBV7-9 and TRBJ2-1; D remains ambiguous. V was trimmed by 5 bases and J by 0 bases, leaving 8 bases between them. Per germline, CDR1 SEHNR and CDR2 FQNEAQ (reference sequence). This CDR3 region has 14 residues.